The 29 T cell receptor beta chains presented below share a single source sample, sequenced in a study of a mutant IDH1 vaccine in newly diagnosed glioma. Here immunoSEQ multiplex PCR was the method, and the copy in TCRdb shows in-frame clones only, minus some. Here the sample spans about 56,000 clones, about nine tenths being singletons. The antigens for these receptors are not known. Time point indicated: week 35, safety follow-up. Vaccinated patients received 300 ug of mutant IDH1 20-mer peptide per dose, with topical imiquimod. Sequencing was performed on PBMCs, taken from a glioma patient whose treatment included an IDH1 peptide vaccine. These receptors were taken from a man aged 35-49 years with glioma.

The CDR3 DNA reads TGCGCCAGCAGCCAAGTCGACCGTCCAGAGACCCAGTACTTC. Protein: CASSQVDRPETQYF. V usage is TRBV4-1 and J usage is TRBJ2-5, with D unclear. CDR1 and CDR2 from the germline V gene are MGHRA and YSYEKL. V was clipped by 1 base and J by 4 bases, with 10 bases between them. This CDR3 has 14 residues.

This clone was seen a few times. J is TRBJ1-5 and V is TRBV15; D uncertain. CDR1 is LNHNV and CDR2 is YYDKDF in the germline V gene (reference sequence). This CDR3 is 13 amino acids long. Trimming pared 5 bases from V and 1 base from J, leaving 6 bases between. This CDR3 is CATSVASNQPQHF. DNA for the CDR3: TGTGCCACCAGCGTTGCCAGCAATCAGCCCCAGCATTTT. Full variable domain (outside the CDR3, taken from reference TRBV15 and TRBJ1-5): DAMVIQNPRYQVTQFGKPVTLSCSQTLNHNVMYWYQQKSSQAPKLLFHYYDKDFNNEADTPDNFQSRRPNTSFCFLDIRSPGLGDTAMYLCATSVASNQPQHFGDGTRLSIL.

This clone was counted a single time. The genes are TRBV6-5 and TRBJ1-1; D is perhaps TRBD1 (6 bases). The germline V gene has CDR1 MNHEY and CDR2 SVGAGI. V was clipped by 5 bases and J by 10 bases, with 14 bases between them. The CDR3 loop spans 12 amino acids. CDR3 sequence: CASSKQGYGAFF. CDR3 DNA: TGTGCCAGCAGTAAACAGGGCTATGGAGCTTTCTTT.

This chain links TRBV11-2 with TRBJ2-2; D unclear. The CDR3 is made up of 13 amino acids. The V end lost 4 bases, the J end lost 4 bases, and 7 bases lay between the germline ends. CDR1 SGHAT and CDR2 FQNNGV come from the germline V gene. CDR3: CASSSTSTGELFF. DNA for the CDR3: TGTGCCAGCAGCTCCACATCCACCGGGGAGCTGTTTTTT.

In nucleotides, the CDR3 is TGTGCCAGCTCACTCTACGAGGGCTACGAGCAGTACTTC. This encodes CASSLYEGYEQYF. V and J are TRBV18 and TRBJ2-7, with a weak D call TRBD2 (5 bases). With 4 bases removed from V and 3 bases from J, the gap between germline ends came to 10 bases. This CDR3 comprises 13 residues. CDR1 KGHSH and CDR2 LQKENI come from the germline V gene.

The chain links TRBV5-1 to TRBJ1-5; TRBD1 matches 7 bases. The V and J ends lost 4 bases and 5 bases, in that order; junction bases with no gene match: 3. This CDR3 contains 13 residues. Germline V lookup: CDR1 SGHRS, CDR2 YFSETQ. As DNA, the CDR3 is TGCGCCAGCAGCCCAGACAGGGATCAGCCCCAGCATTTT. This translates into CASSPDRDQPQHF. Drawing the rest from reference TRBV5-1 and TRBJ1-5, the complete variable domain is KAGVTQTPRYLIKTRGQQVTLSCSPISGHRSVSWYQQTPGQGLQFLFEYFSETQRNKGNFPGRFSGRQFSNSRSEMNVSTLELGDSALYLCASSPDRDQPQHFGDGTRLSIL.

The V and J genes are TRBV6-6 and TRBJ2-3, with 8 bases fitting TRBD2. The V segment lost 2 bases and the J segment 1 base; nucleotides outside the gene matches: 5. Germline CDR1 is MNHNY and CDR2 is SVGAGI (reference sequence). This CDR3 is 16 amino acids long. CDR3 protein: CASSYAGGRRTDTQYF. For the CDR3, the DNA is TGTGCCAGCAGTTACGCCGGCGGGAGGCGCACAGATACGCAGTATTTT.

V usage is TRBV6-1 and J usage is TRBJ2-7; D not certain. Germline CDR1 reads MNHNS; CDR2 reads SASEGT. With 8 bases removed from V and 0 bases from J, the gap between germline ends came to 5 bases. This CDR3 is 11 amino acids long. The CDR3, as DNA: TGTGCCAGCGCCAGCTCCTACGAGCAGTACTTC. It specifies CASASSYEQYF.

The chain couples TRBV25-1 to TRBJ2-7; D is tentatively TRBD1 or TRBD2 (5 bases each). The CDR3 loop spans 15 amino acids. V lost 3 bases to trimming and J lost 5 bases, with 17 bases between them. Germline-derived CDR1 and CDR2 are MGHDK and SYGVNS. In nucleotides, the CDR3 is TGTGCCAGCAGTGAGGGACGGAGTCTCCGGCACGAGCAGTACTTC. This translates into CASSEGRSLRHEQYF.

CDR3 coding DNA: TGTGCCAGCAGCAAAGAGTGGGACAGGGGTTCCTACGAGCAGTACTTC. Protein: CASSKEWDRGSYEQYF. The V and J genes are TRBV21-1 and TRBJ2-7; the D call in the table, TRBD1, was not verified against the DNA. TRBV21-1 is flagged as a pseudogene. The CDR3 runs 16 residues.

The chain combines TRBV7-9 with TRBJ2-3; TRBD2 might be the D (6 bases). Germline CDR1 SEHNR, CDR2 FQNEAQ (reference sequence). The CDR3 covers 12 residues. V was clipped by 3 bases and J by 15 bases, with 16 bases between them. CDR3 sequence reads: CASSFQGLGQYF. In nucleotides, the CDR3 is TGTGCCAGCAGCTTTCAGGGACTCGGGCAATATTTT.

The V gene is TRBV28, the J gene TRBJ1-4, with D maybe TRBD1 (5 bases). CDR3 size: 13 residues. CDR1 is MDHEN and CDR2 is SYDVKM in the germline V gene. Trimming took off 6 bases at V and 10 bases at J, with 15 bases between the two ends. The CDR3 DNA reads TGTGCCAGCAGAGACCCCAGGGTTACAAAACTGTTTTTT. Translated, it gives CASRDPRVTKLFF.

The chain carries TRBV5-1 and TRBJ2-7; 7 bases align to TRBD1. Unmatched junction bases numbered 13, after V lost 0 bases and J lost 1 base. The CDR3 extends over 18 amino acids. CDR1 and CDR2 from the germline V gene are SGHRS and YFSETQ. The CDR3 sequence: CASSLALGMAGGSYEQYF. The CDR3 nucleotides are TGCGCCAGCAGCTTGGCCCTTGGGATGGCAGGGGGATCCTACGAGCAGTACTTC.

In DNA, the CDR3 is TGTGCCAGCACCATACAGGGCATAAACACTGAAGCTTTCTTT. It encodes CASTIQGINTEAFF. This rearrangement joins TRBV6-1 to TRBJ1-1; perhaps TRBD1 as D (6 bases). The CDR3 is made up of 14 amino acids. Looked up from germline, CDR1 is MNHNS and CDR2 is SASEGT. Trimming removed 7 bases from V and 2 bases from J, with 14 bases in between.

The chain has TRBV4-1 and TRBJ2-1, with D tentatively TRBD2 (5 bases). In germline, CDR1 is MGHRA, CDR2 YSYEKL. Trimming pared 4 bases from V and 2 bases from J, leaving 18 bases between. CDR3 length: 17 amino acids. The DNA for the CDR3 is TGCGCCAGCAGCCCGTCGAGCTGGCGGGCCGCCTACAATGAGCAGTTCTTC. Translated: CASSPSSWRAAYNEQFF.

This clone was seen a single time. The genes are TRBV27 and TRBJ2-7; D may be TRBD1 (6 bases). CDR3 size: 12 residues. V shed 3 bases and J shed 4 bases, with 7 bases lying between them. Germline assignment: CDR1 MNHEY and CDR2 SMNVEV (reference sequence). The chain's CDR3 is CASSFTGYEQYF. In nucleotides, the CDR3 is TGTGCCAGCAGTTTCACAGGGTACGAGCAGTACTTC.

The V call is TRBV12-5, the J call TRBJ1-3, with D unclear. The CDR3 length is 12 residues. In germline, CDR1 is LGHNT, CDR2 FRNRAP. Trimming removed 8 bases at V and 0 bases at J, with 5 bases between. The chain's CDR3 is CASCRSGNTIYF. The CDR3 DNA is TGTGCTAGTTGTCGCTCTGGAAACACCATATATTTT. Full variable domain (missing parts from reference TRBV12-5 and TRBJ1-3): DARVTQTPRHKVTEMGQEVTMRCQPILGHNTVFWYRQTMMQGLELLAYFRNRAPLDDSGMPKDRFSAEMPDATLATLKIQPSEPRDSAVYFCASCRSGNTIYFGEGSWLTVV.

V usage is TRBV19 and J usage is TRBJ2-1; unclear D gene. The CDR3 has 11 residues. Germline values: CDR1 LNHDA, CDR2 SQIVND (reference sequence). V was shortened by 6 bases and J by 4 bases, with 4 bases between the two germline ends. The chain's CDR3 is CASRGYNEQFF. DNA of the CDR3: TGTGCCAGTAGGGGGTACAATGAGCAGTTCTTC.

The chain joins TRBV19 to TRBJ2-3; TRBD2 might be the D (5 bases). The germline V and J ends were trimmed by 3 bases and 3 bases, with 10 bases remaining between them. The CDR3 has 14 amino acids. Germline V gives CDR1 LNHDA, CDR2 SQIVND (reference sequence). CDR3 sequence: CASSIRESTDTQYF. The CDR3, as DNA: TGTGCCAGTAGTATCCGGGAAAGTACAGATACGCAGTATTTT. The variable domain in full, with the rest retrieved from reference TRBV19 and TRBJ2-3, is DGGITQSPKYLFRKEGQNVTLSCEQNLNHDAMYWYRQDPGQGLRLIYYSQIVNDFQKGDIAEGYSVSREKKESFPLTVTSAQKNPTAFYLCASSIRESTDTQYFGPGTRLTVL.

This CDR3 reads CASSQGQGTGSSYEQYF. The CDR3 bases are TGCGCCAGCAGCCAAGGACAAGGGACAGGGTCCTCCTACGAGCAGTACTTC. The gene calls are TRBV4-3 and TRBJ2-7, with 9 bases that match TRBD1. The ends lost 1 base at V and 0 bases at J; junction bases unmatched: 7. CDR1 and CDR2 (germline): LGHNA, YSLEER. This CDR3 contains 17 residues.

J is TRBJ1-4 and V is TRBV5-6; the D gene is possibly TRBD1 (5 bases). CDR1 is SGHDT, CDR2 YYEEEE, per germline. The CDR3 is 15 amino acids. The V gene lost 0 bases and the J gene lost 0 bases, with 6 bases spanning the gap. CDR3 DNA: TGTGCCAGCAGCTTGGTACAGGCAACTAATGAAAAACTGTTTTTT. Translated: CASSLVQATNEKLFF.

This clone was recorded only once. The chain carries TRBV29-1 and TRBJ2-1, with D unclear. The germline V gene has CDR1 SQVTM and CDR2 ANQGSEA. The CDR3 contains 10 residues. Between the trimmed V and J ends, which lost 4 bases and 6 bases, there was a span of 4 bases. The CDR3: CSVGFNEQFF. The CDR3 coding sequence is TGCAGCGTTGGGTTCAATGAGCAGTTCTTC.

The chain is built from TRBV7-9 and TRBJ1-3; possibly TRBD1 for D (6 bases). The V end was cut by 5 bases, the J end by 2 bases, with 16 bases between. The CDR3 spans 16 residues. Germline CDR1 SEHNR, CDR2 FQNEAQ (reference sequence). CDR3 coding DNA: TGTGCCAGCAGCCGGACAGTCCTTACAACTGGAAACACCATATATTTT. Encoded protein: CASSRTVLTTGNTIYF.

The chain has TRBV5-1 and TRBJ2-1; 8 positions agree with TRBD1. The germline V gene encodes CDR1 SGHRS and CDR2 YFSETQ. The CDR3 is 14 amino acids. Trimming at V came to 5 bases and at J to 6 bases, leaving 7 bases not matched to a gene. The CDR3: CASRNGQGFNEQFF. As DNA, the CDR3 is TGCGCCAGCAGAAACGGACAGGGATTCAATGAGCAGTTCTTC.

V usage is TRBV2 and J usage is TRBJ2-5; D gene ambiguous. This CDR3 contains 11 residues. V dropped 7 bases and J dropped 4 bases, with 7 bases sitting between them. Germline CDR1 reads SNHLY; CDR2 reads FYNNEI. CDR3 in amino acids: CASKYSETQYF. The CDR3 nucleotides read TGTGCCAGCAAATATTCAGAGACCCAGTACTTC. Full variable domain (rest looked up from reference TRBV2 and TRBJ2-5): EPEVTQTPSHQVTQMGQEVILRCVPISNHLYFYWYRQILGQKVEFLVSFYNNEISEKSEIFDDQFSVERPDGSNFTLKIRSTKLEDSAMYFCASKYSETQYFGPGTRLLVL.

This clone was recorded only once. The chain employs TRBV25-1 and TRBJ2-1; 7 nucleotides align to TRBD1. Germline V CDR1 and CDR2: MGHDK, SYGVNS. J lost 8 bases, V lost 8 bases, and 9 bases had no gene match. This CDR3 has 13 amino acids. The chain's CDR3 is CASLAGGRDEQFF. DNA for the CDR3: TGTGCCAGCTTGGCAGGGGGTCGCGATGAGCAGTTCTTC.

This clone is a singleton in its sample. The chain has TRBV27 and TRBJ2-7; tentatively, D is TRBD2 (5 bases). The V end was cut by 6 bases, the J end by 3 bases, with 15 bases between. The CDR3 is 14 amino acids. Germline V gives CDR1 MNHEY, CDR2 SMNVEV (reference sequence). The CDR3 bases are TGTGCCAGCAGGGAGGCCGGACTCAACTACGAGCAGTACTTC. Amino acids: CASREAGLNYEQYF.

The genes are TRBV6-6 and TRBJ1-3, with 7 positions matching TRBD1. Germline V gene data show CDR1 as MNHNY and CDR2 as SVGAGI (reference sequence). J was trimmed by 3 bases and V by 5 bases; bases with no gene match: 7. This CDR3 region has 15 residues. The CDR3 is CASSDGQVIGNTIYF. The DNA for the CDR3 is TGTGCCAGCAGTGACGGACAGGTGATTGGAAACACCATATATTTT.

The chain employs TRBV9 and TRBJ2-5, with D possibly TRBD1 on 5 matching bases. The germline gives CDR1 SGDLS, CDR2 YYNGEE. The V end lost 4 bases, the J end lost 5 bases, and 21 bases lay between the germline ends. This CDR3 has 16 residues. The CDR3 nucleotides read TGTGCCAGCAGCACCTCCCCCAGGGCCGTCGGGGAGACCCAGTACTTC. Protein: CASSTSPRAVGETQYF. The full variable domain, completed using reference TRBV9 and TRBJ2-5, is DSGVTQTPKHLITATGQRVTLRCSPRSGDLSVYWYQQSLDQGLQFLIQYYNGEERAKGNILERFSAQQFPDLHSELNLSSLELGDSALYFCASSTSPRAVGETQYFGPGTRLLVL.